There are many counts of the clone carrying this T cell receptor (beta chain). The sample comes from a study of beta chain features in type 1 diabetes. The whole isolated RNA underwent reverse transcription, so sequencing captured expressed TCRB transcripts. The table came from immunoSEQ multiplex PCR; TCRdb's copy has only in-frame clones and leaves some out. The profile covers 150,000 or so clones, with approximately 9.9% appearing a single time and 2% to 2.5% taken by the ten largest. The V segment lost 2 bases and the J segment 3 bases; nucleotides outside the gene matches: 6. Germline V gives CDR1 ENHRY, CDR2 SYGVKD. The CDR3 has 16 amino acids.

This receptor was taken from a woman aged 18-29 years in good health. The rearrangement uses TRBV10-3 and TRBJ1-1, with 10 bases lining up with TRBD1. The sequenced sample consisted of central memory CD4+ T cells from blood. In DNA, the CDR3 is TGTGCCATCAGTGAGCTCCCCGGGACAGGGGACACTGAAGCTTTCTTT. Amino acid sequence: CAISELPGTGDTEAFF.